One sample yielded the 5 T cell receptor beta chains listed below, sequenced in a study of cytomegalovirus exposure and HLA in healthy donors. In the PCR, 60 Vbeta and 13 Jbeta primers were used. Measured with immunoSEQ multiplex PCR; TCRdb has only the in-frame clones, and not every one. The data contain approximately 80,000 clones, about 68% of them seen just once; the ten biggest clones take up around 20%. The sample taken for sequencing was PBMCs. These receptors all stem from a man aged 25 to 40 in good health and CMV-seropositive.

In DNA, the CDR3 is TGTGCCAGCAGGCGGCTTAGCTCCTACAATGAGCAGTTCTTC. Protein sequence: CASRRLSSYNEQFF. The rearrangement links TRBV27 to TRBJ2-1; D uncertain. This CDR3 comprises 14 residues. The V gene lost 6 bases and the J gene lost 0 bases, with 9 bases spanning the gap. Germline V gene data show CDR1 as MNHEY and CDR2 as SMNVEV (reference sequence).

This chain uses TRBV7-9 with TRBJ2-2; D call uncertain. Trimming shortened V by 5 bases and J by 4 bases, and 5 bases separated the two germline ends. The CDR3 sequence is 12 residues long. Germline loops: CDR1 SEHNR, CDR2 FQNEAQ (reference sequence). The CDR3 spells CASSHSTGELFF. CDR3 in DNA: TGTGCCAGCAGCCACAGCACCGGGGAGCTGTTTTTT.

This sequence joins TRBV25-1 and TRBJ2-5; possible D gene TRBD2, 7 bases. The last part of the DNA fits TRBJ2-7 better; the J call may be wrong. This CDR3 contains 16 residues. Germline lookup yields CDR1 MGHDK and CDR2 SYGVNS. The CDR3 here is CASSTQGGDKAYEQYF. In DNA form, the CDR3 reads TGTGCCAGCAGTACCCAAGGGGGGGACAAAGCCTACGAGCAGTACTTC.

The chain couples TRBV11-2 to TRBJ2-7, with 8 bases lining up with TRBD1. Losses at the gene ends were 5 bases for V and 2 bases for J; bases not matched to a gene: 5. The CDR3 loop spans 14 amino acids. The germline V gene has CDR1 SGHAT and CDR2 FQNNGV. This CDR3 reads CASSQGTGPYEQYF. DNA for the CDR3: TGTGCCAGCAGCCAAGGGACAGGACCCTACGAGCAGTACTTC.

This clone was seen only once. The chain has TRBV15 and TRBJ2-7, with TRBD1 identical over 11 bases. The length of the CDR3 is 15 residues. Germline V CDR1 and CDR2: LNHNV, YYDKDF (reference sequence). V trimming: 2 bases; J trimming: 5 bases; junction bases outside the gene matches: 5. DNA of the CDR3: TGTGCCACCAGCAGACCTCAGGACAGGGGGCACGAGCAGTACTTC. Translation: CATSRPQDRGHEQYF.